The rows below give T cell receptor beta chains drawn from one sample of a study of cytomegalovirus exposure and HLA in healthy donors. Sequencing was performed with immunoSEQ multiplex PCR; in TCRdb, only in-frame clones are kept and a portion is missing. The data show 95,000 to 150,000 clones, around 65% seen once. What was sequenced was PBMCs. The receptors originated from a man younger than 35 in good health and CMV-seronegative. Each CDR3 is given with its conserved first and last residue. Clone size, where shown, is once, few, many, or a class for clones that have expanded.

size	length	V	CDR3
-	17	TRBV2	CASRRELDRGGQETQYF
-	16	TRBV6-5	CASSYVGGHTNYGYTF
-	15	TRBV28	CASSLMGGAISAQHF
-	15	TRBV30	CAWSGAAQAKNIQYF
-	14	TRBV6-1	CASRGQGYNYEQYF
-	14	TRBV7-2	CASSYGGDGEPQHF
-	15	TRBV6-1	CASSEANLRAGELFF
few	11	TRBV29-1	CSAGHAETQYF
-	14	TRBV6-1	CASRTPGRNQPQHF
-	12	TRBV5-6	CASSSKNTEAFF
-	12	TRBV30	CAWTAVTDTQYF
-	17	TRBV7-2	CASSLRQGIQANYGYTF
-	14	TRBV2	CASKDVRGANEQFF
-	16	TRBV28	CASSPVQGADTGELFF
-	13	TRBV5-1	CASSLAHTTEAFF
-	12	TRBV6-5	CASSYAGYEQYF